This T cell receptor (beta chain) appears in the sequencing data of a study of response to subunit inactivated influenza vaccine. A few counts support this clonotype. No antigen is known for it. Study-wide results and caveats: The study's authors posited that every seasonal influenza vaccination enlists few new T cells.

The CDR3 has 16 amino acids. The germline V and J ends were trimmed by 5 bases and 1 base, with 19 bases remaining between them. Per germline, CDR1 DFQATT and CDR2 SNEGSKA (reference sequence). TCRdb re-analysed the RT-PCR reads in MiXCR, keeping a single row per CDR3 protein. Among about 700,000 distinct CDR3 sequences listed, approximately 15% were seen once. The clonotype comes from a man aged 45 to 65 who received an inactivated influenza vaccine. The V call is TRBV20-1, the J call TRBJ2-3; possible D gene TRBD1, 6 bases. Material: PBMCs from blood, obtained about 12 days after vaccination. CDR3 protein: CSAPPIGRGGTDTQYF. CDR3 nucleotide sequence: TGCAGTGCTCCCCCAATAGGCAGGGGAGGCACAGATACGCAGTATTTT.